This T cell receptor beta chain is drawn from a study of shared clonotypes between healthy human individuals. Overall study context: Two women and a few men aged 18 to 49 served as donors.

General study results and limits: Of the naive CD4 clonotypes, around 4.7% were shared across a few donors.

Regarding this clone: Its antigen is currently unknown.

V trimming: 3 bases; J trimming: 7 bases; junction bases outside the gene matches: 2. Per germline, CDR1 GTSNPN and CDR2 SVGIG (reference sequence). The CDR3 sequence is 12 residues long. The test was conducted at deep level. In the authors' workflow: From ImmunoSEQ came sequences covering only the junction and carrying no quality scores, so filtering differed. Clones were read by immunoSEQ multiplex PCR, and TCRdb kept only the in-frame ones, dropping some. That table is the source of V, J and clone size, and D and trimming were worked out from the DNA. Here the sample spans 2,500,000 or so clones, 80% to 95% being singletons.

The genes are TRBV30 and TRBJ2-2; 7 bases match TRBD2. The sample was naive CD4+ T cells from PBMCs. The subset here: CD45RA+ positively selected. This sequence was found in a man aged 18 to 29 in good health. Some clones in this sample may be carry-over from other donors' samples. The CDR3 coding sequence is TGTGCCTGGAGGCGGGGGTTCGGGGAGCTGTTTTTT. This encodes CAWRRGFGELFF.